The 16 T cell receptor beta chains below were found in one sample sequenced in a study of identical twins' blood T cells. TCRdb processed the 5' RACE reads anew with MiXCR; each CDR3 protein has one entry. The profile covers roughly 340,000 distinct CDR3 sequences, with 28% appearing a single time and roughly 5.5% taken by the ten largest. The sample comprised PBMCs. These TCRs come from a woman between 18 and 50 years old in good health.

CDR3 DNA sequence: TGTGCCAGCAGCTTGGCTCGGGGAAGAACTGAAGCTTTCTTT. Its protein is CASSLARGRTEAFF. The chain recombines TRBV5-6 with TRBJ1-1; D gene ambiguous. Germline V gene sequence: CDR1 SGHDT, CDR2 YYEEEE. The CDR3 spans 14 residues. Trimming shortened V by 0 bases and J by 5 bases, and 11 bases separated the two germline ends.

The genes are TRBV3-1 and TRBJ1-2; the D is unclear. The CDR3 covers 14 residues. Germline V CDR1 and CDR2: LGHDT, YNNKEL (reference sequence). V was trimmed by 5 bases and J by 6 bases, leaving 16 bases between them. CDR3 sequence reads: CASSALEGWNGYTF. The CDR3 nucleotides read TGTGCCAGCAGCGCCTTGGAGGGATGGAATGGCTACACCTTC.

This clonotype was found a few times. The V gene is TRBV2, the J gene TRBJ2-5; 8 bases align to TRBD2. Trimming cost V 6 bases and J 7 bases; bases outside gene matches: 10. The CDR3 sequence is 14 residues long. The germline V gene encodes CDR1 SNHLY and CDR2 FYNNEI. CDR3 DNA: TGTGCCAGCAGACAGGAGTCAAGCGGGGGGACCCAGTACTTC. This codes for CASRQESSGGTQYF.

The chain combines TRBV5-1 with TRBJ1-2; D remains ambiguous. This CDR3 comprises 16 residues. Germline V lookup: CDR1 SGHRS, CDR2 YFSETQ. V dropped 4 bases and J dropped 5 bases, with 21 bases sitting between them. The CDR3 DNA is TGCGCCAGCAGCGCCGACGGTACGGGTCATCTTTATGGCTACACCTTC. The encoded protein is CASSADGTGHLYGYTF.

Many counts were recorded for this clonotype. This chain joins TRBV7-9 and TRBJ1-1, with D tentatively TRBD1 (6 bases). Trimming left V 6 bases short and J 7 bases short, with 15 bases between. CDR1 and CDR2 from the germline V gene are SEHNR and FQNEAQ (reference sequence). CDR3 length equals 13 residues. In DNA form, the CDR3 reads TGTGCCAGCAGGTCCTACTGGACAGTTGAAGCTTTCTTT. The encoded protein is CASRSYWTVEAFF.

Notes on this clonotype: In this CDR3 the conserved last residue, phenylalanine or tryptophan, is missing, so a read error is likely. The rearrangement joins TRBV5-1 to TRBJ2-7, with D perhaps TRBD1 (6 bases). Per the germline V gene, CDR1 is SGHRS and CDR2 is YFSETQ. Trimming left V 1 base short and J 5 bases short, with 16 bases between. There are 15 residues in the CDR3. CDR3 sequence reads: CASSLLPGEIDEQYL. The CDR3 region has the DNA TGCGCCAGCAGCTTGCTTCCAGGGGAAATTGACGAGCAGTACCTC.

The V gene is TRBV11-2, the J gene TRBJ2-1; no clear D. CDR3 length: 12 amino acids. Germline V CDR1 and CDR2: SGHAT, FQNNGV. V lost 3 bases to trimming and J lost 7 bases, with 7 bases between them. The CDR3 region is CASSFTRNEQFF. The CDR3 nucleotides read TGTGCCAGCAGCTTCACTCGGAATGAGCAGTTCTTC.

On this clonotype: The germline gene is not matched at one end of the junction; a read error may be the cause. The genes are TRBV9 and TRBJ2-5, with D perhaps matching TRBD2 (5 bases). This CDR3 is built from 13 residues. Germline V gene lookup returns CDR1 SGDLS and CDR2 YYNGEE. The CDR3 coding sequence is TGTGCCAGCAGCGTGGACTTACAAGAGACCCGGTACTTC. This encodes CASSVDLQETRYF.

The sample holds a few counts of this clonotype. This chain joins TRBV20-1 and TRBJ1-1; D call uncertain. The CDR3 totals 14 residues. Germline V gene data show CDR1 as DFQATT and CDR2 as SNEGSKA (reference sequence). V dropped 0 bases and J dropped 5 bases, with 13 bases sitting between them. The CDR3 DNA reads TGCAGTGCTAGAGATGCCCCGGATAGTACTGAAGCTTTCTTT. Translating it yields CSARDAPDSTEAFF.

This clonotype has just a few counts. The CDR3, as DNA: TGTGCCAGTAGTATAGTTTCGGAGGACGAGCAGTACTTC. Translating gives CASSIVSEDEQYF. The rearrangement links TRBV19 to TRBJ2-7; D may be TRBD2 (5 bases). Trimming removed 1 base from V and 5 bases from J, with 9 bases in between. The germline gives CDR1 LNHDA, CDR2 SQIVND (reference sequence). This CDR3 has 13 amino acids.

The chain links TRBV19 to TRBJ1-1; 8 bases are a match to TRBD1. The V segment lost 2 bases and the J segment 6 bases; nucleotides outside the gene matches: 2. The CDR3 totals 13 residues. CDR1 and CDR2 (germline): LNHDA, SQIVND (reference sequence). CDR3 bases: TGTGCCAGTAGTATACAGGGGGCCGCTGAAGCTTTCTTT. This sequence encodes CASSIQGAAEAFF.

This chain connects TRBV29-1 to TRBJ2-2; D gene unclear. V lost 2 bases, J lost 6 bases, and 7 bases lay in between. Germline V CDR1 and CDR2: SQVTM, ANQGSEA. The CDR3 contains 12 residues. CDR3 loop: CSVEFLSGELFF. Written as DNA, the CDR3 is TGCAGCGTTGAATTCCTTTCCGGGGAGCTGTTTTTT.

Note on this clonotype: The CDR3 ends on some other residue instead of the conserved phenylalanine or tryptophan, so this is likely a read error. The CDR3 loop is CASRIGQGTSGYTY. As DNA, the CDR3 is TGTGCCAGCAGAATTGGACAGGGAACGTCTGGCTACACCTAC. The V call is TRBV27, the J call TRBJ1-2; TRBD1 matches at 8 bases. CDR3 size: 14 residues. The germline gives CDR1 MNHEY, CDR2 SMNVEV (reference sequence). The V gene end was trimmed by 6 bases and the J gene end by 7 bases; junction bases not matched to a gene: 10.

This chain connects TRBV18 to TRBJ1-2; weak D call: TRBD1 (5 bases). This CDR3 has 13 residues. Germline V CDR1 and CDR2: KGHSH, LQKENI. V lost 8 bases to trimming and J lost 8 bases, with 18 bases between them. CDR3 loop: CASASGTTIGYTF. CDR3 DNA: TGTGCCAGCGCATCGGGGACCACGATCGGCTACACCTTC.

This clonotype has just a few counts. The chain carries TRBV19 and TRBJ1-1; D is unclear. From germline, CDR1 is LNHDA and CDR2 SQIVND (reference sequence). V was cut by 1 base and J by 0 bases, with 6 bases left in between. The CDR3 length is 14 residues. CDR3 nucleotide sequence: TGTGCCAGTAGTATAGGACCTCTGAACACTGAAGCTTTCTTT. This gives the protein CASSIGPLNTEAFF.

J is TRBJ1-2 and V is TRBV7-9; no definite D call. CDR3 length equals 13 residues. CDR1 is SEHNR, CDR2 FQNEAQ, per germline (reference sequence). V was cut by 5 bases and J by 3 bases, with 10 bases left in between. The CDR3 DNA is TGTGCCAGCAGCACCGACCGTTACTATGGCTACACCTTC. Amino acids: CASSTDRYYGYTF. Together with reference TRBV7-9 and TRBJ1-2, the CDR3 gives the full variable domain: DTGVSQNPRHKITKRGQNVTFRCDPISEHNRLYWYRQTLGQGPEFLTYFQNEAQLEKSRLLSDRFSAERPKGSFSTLEIQRTEQGDSAMYLCASSTDRYYGYTFGSGTRLTVV.